These T cell receptor beta chains were read from a single sample in a study of cytomegalovirus exposure and HLA in healthy donors. TCRdb's copy holds only in-frame clones and misses some; the assay was immunoSEQ multiplex PCR. The table includes approximately 140,000 clones, 73% detected once. The specimen was PBMCs. Receptors were obtained from a woman in her forties in good health and CMV-seronegative. CDR3s include the opening cysteine and the closing phenylalanine or tryptophan. Each record gives: clone size, D gene, V gene, J gene, CDR3 protein, CDR3 DNA. D genes are given only for firm matches. Clone size is not always given. Where it is, it says once, few, many or a class for expanded clones.

few	NA	TRBV7-8	TRBJ1-5	CASGGGIHQPQHF	TGTGCCAGCGGTGGAGGGATCCATCAGCCCCAGCATTTT
NA	TRBD1	TRBV7-7	TRBJ2-5	CASTTQGVETQYF	TGTGCTAGCACCACTCAGGGGGTAGAGACCCAGTACTTC
NA	NA	TRBV11-2	TRBJ1-3	CASSLWDTDGTSGNTIYF	TGTGCCAGCAGCTTATGGGACACGGACGGGACCTCTGGAAACACCATATATTTT
NA	TRBD1	TRBV27	TRBJ2-1	CASRQTGGSYNEQFF	TGTGCCAGCAGGCAAACAGGGGGGTCCTACAATGAGCAGTTCTTC
NA	TRBD1	TRBV12-5	TRBJ1-2	CASGLTTGGFLGPNYGYTF	TGTGCTAGTGGTCTTACGACAGGGGGATTCCTCGGACCTAACTATGGCTACACCTTC
NA	NA	TRBV7-3	TRBJ1-1	CASSENEDSEAFF	TGTGCCAGCAGCGAAAATGAAGACAGTGAAGCTTTCTTT
NA	NA	TRBV5-1	TRBJ2-5	CASSPDSQETQYF	TGCGCCAGCAGCCCCGACAGTCAAGAGACCCAGTACTTC
NA	TRBD2	TRBV7-7	TRBJ2-2	CASSSTSGEGELFF	TGTGCTAGCAGCTCGACTAGCGGGGAAGGGGAGCTGTTTTTT
NA	TRBD2	TRBV19	TRBJ2-5	CASSISINRGLAGGSDETQYF	TGTGCCAGTAGTATAAGTATCAATAGGGGACTAGCGGGGGGTTCCGACGAGACCCAGTACTTC
NA	TRBD1	TRBV10-3	TRBJ1-6	CAIRNDREKSPLHF	TGTGCCATCAGGAATGACAGGGAAAAATCACCCCTCCACTTT
NA	TRBD1	TRBV7-9	TRBJ1-4	CASSLGQGGEKLFF	TGTGCCAGCAGCTTAGGGCAGGGGGGTGAAAAACTGTTTTTT
few	NA	TRBV5-6	TRBJ2-5	CASSLSQGGETQYF	TGTGCCAGCAGCTTGTCGCAGGGGGGAGAGACCCAGTACTTC
NA	TRBD1	TRBV7-2	TRBJ1-5	CASSLGQGGFQPQHF	TGTGCCAGCAGCTTAGGTCAGGGGGGTTTTCAGCCCCAGCATTTT
NA	TRBD2	TRBV10-3	TRBJ2-3	CAIKTSGDTDTQYF	TGTGCCATTAAAACTAGCGGGGACACAGATACGCAGTATTTT
NA	NA	TRBV6-5	TRBJ1-1	CASTSPRGVNTEAFF	TGTGCCAGCACTTCTCCCCGGGGGGTGAACACTGAAGCTTTCTTT
NA	NA	TRBV11-2	TRBJ1-2	CASSLEAGAGGYTF	TGTGCCAGCAGCTTAGAGGCGGGGGCTGGGGGCTACACCTTC
NA	TRBD1	TRBV7-7	TRBJ1-2	CASSHRTGRYGYTF	TGTGCTAGCAGCCACAGGACAGGCCGCTATGGCTACACCTTC
once	TRBD1	TRBV28	TRBJ2-1	CASSPTGTGRDEQFF	TGTGCCAGCAGTCCGACCGGGACAGGGAGGGATGAGCAGTTCTTC
once	TRBD1	TRBV7-8	TRBJ1-6	CASSPDRVNSPLHF	TGTGCCAGCAGCCCGGACAGGGTTAATTCACCCCTCCACTTT
NA	TRBD2	TRBV5-1	TRBJ2-3	CASQLAGAHTDTQYF	TGCGCCAGCCAATTAGCGGGGGCACACACAGATACGCAGTATTTT
few	NA	TRBV6-5	TRBJ1-2	CASSSGVWTNYGYTF	TGTGCCAGCAGTTCCGGGGTTTGGACTAACTATGGCTACACCTTC
NA	TRBD1	TRBV7-8	TRBJ1-4	CASSFNRGTNEKLFF	TGTGCCAGCAGCTTTAACAGGGGAACTAATGAAAAACTGTTTTTT
NA	NA	TRBV18	TRBJ2-7	CASSLGFRNEQYF	TGTGCCAGCTCCCTCGGGTTTCGAAACGAGCAGTACTTC
NA	NA	TRBV4-3	TRBJ1-6	CASSQDTQIYNSPLHF	TGCGCCAGCAGCCAAGATACCCAGATATATAATTCACCCCTCCACTTT
NA	TRBD1	TRBV7-3	TRBJ2-7	CASSSDREPYEQYF	TGTGCCAGCAGCTCCGACAGGGAGCCCTACGAGCAGTACTTC
NA	TRBD2	TRBV6-1	TRBJ2-3	CASSEAGGGRPDTQYF	TGTGCCAGCAGTGAAGCAGGCGGGGGGCGACCTGATACGCAGTATTTT
NA	TRBD2	TRBV7-7	TRBJ2-2	CASSPSGGRGGELFF	TGTGCTAGCAGTCCTAGCGGGGGGAGAGGCGGGGAGCTGTTTTTT
few	NA	TRBV4-3	TRBJ2-1	CASSQDHHRSNEQFF	TGCGCCAGCAGCCAAGATCATCACCGTAGCAATGAGCAGTTCTTC
NA	NA	TRBV29-1	TRBJ2-3	CSVEAGYTDTQYF	TGCAGCGTTGAAGCAGGGTACACAGATACGCAGTATTTT
NA	TRBD1	TRBV29-1	TRBJ1-5	CSVEARTGGGEPQHF	TGCAGCGTTGAAGCAAGGACAGGGGGCGGGGAGCCCCAGCATTTT
few	TRBD2	TRBV7-2	TRBJ2-2	CASRFPSGDQNTGELFF	TGTGCCAGCAGGTTTCCTAGCGGGGACCAGAACACCGGGGAGCTGTTTTTT